The 24 T cell receptor beta chains reported below all come from one sample, sequenced in a study of tumor-infiltrating lymphocytes in oesophageal squamous cell carcinoma. One entry per CDR3 protein results from TCRdb running MiXCR on the PCR reads. The data contain approximately 18,000 distinct CDR3 sequences, less than 50% of them singletons. Material: normal esophageal tissue next to the tumor. These receptors all stem from a female donor with esophageal squamous cell carcinoma.

V gene TRBV30 combines with J gene TRBJ1-4, with TRBD1 matching 9 bases. V gave up 2 bases and J gave up 2 bases; unmatched junction bases: 9. The CDR3 totals 17 residues. CDR1 GTSNPN and CDR2 SVGIG come from the germline V gene (reference sequence). In nucleotides, the CDR3 is TGTGCCTGGAGTCCCGGGACAGGGCTTTCGACTAATGAAAAACTGTTTTTT. The encoded protein is CAWSPGTGLSTNEKLFF.

In its sample, this clonotype was seen a few times. Since the CDR3 does not end with the conserved phenylalanine or tryptophan, this likely comes from a read error. It is unclear where the CDR3 begins or ends on the DNA, so no DNA is shown, and the CDR3 is as TCRdb lists it. The genes are TRBV7-6 and TRBJ2-7; the table's D call TRBD2 went unverified against the DNA. A total of 17 residues make up the CDR3, ends included. Germline CDR1 and CDR2: SGHVS and FNYEAQ. CDR3 sequence: CASSLEGQRRYEQYFGS.

The V gene is TRBV7-6, the J gene TRBJ2-4, with a possible D match to TRBD1 (5 bases). The ends were cut back, 5 bases at V and 13 bases at J, with 15 bases in the middle. Germline values: CDR1 SGHVS, CDR2 FNYEAQ. The CDR3 has 12 amino acids. DNA for the CDR3: TGTGCCAGCAGCCCACAGGATAATGAGCAGTACTTC. Its translation: CASSPQDNEQYF.

This chain connects TRBV7-3 to TRBJ2-1; tentatively, D is TRBD2 (6 bases). This CDR3 has 16 residues. The V gene lost 5 bases and the J gene lost 6 bases, with 20 bases spanning the gap. The germline CDR1 and CDR2 sequences are SGHTA and FQGTGA. The CDR3 region is CASSPYTSSKVNEQFF. CDR3 sequence (DNA): TGTGCCAGCAGCCCCTACACTAGCAGTAAAGTCAATGAGCAGTTCTTC.

By sample fraction, this clonotype is medium-sized. The chain is built from TRBV7-8 and TRBJ2-1, with TRBD1 matching over 11 bases. Matching the DNA end better, TRBJ2-7 makes the J call doubtful. Per the germline V gene, CDR1 is SGHVS and CDR2 is FQNEAQ. The length of the CDR3 is 16 residues. CDR3 sequence: CASSSRDRGDYNEQYF. CDR3 in DNA: TGTGCCAGCAGCTCCCGGGACAGGGGGGACTACAATGAGCAGTACTTC.

V and J are TRBV7-2 and TRBJ1-4; possibly TRBD1 for D (6 bases). Trimming cost V 0 bases and J 10 bases, with 15 bases left between them. The germline V gene has CDR1 SGHTA and CDR2 FQGNSA. There are 15 residues in the CDR3. The CDR3 bases are TGTGCCAGCAGCTTAGCGGGGCAGGGCAGGGGAAAACTGTTTTTT. Translating it yields CASSLAGQGRGKLFF.

CDR3 region: CASSSLEGLAVYNEQYF. DNA of the CDR3: TGTGCCAGCAGCTCCTTGGAGGGACTAGCGGTCTACAATGAGCAGTACTTC. This chain uses TRBV7-2 with TRBJ2-6; 11 bases match TRBD2. The end of the DNA aligns better with TRBJ2-7, so the J call may be wrong. CDR1 and CDR2 (germline): SGHTA, FQGNSA. This CDR3 has 17 residues.

There are many counts of this clonotype. The V and J genes are TRBV10-1 and TRBJ2-3; D call uncertain. There are 14 residues in the CDR3. V lost 5 bases and J 2 bases, leaving 11 bases between the germline ends. Germline CDR1 and CDR2: WNHNN and SYGVQD (reference sequence). For the CDR3, the DNA is TGCGCCAGCAGTAATCGACTGAACACAGATACGCAGTATTTT. Translated, it gives CASSNRLNTDTQYF.

This clonotype occurred many times. V is TRBV2 and J is TRBJ2-7, with 8 bases aligning to TRBD2. Trimming took 6 bases from V and 9 from J; bases not matched to a gene: 10. CDR1 is SNHLY and CDR2 is FYNNEI in the germline V gene. The CDR3 totals 13 residues. The CDR3 DNA follows: TGTGCCAGCAGGGGGCCCCGGGGGGGAGCGCAGTACTTC. Translation: CASRGPRGGAQYF.

In its sample, this clonotype was seen many times. With a much larger clone just one base away, this may be a read error. This chain connects TRBV7-3 to TRBJ2-5; D is undetermined. Trimming removed 2 bases at V and 11 bases at J, with 15 bases between. Per the germline V gene, CDR1 is SGHTA and CDR2 is FQGTGA. The CDR3 spans 13 residues. The CDR3 DNA follows: TGTGCCAGCAGCTTAGGCCAATACAATGAGCAGTACTTC. It codes for CASSLGQYNEQYF.

This clonotype is termed medium-sized. The chain employs TRBV6-1 and TRBJ2-6; tentatively, D is TRBD1 (5 bases). CDR1 MNHNS and CDR2 SASEGT come from the germline V gene. Trimming stripped 3 bases from V and 0 bases from J, with 12 bases between. The CDR3 runs to 17 residues. The CDR3 is CASSERQRNSGANVLTF. The CDR3 DNA reads as TGTGCCAGCAGTGAGAGACAGCGAAACTCTGGGGCCAACGTCCTGACTTTC.

This clonotype was observed at least ten times. The J gene is TRBJ2-7, the V gene TRBV7-3; 7 bases match TRBD1. The CDR3 totals 15 residues. Germline V gene sequence: CDR1 SGHTA, CDR2 FQGTGA. V shed 5 bases and J 2 bases; nucleotides not matched to a gene: 9. CDR3 sequence (DNA): TGTGCCAGCAGCCTGAATCCCGGGACAGCCTACGAGCAGTACTTC. It encodes CASSLNPGTAYEQYF. The full variable domain, with the rest looked up from reference TRBV7-3 and TRBJ2-7, is GAGVSQTPSNKVTEKGKYVELRCDPISGHTALYWYRQSLGQGPEFLIYFQGTGAADDSGLPNDRFFAVRPEGSVSTLKIQRTERGDSAVYLCASSLNPGTAYEQYFGPGTRLTVT.

This clonotype was counted many times. The genes are TRBV27 and TRBJ2-5, with 7 bases aligning to TRBD2. Germline-derived CDR1 and CDR2 are MNHEY and SMNVEV (reference sequence). The CDR3 has 14 residues. Unmatched junction bases numbered 8, after V lost 9 bases and J lost 1 base. The CDR3 sequence is CASRERGPQETQYF. DNA for the CDR3: TGTGCCAGTCGGGAGCGGGGACCCCAAGAGACCCAGTACTTC.

This clonotype came up many times. V and J are TRBV2 and TRBJ1-1; 8 nucleotides agree with TRBD1. The CDR3 spans 15 residues. The germline V gene has CDR1 SNHLY and CDR2 FYNNEI. After removal of 3 bases from V and 0 bases from J, the junction contained 3 bases not matched to a gene. The CDR3 nucleotides read TGTGCCAGCAGTGAGACAGGGGCCATGAACACTGAAGCTTTCTTT. It encodes CASSETGAMNTEAFF.

This clonotype was counted many times. The chain carries TRBV2 and TRBJ2-1, with a tentative D call TRBD2 (5 bases). Germline V gives CDR1 SNHLY, CDR2 FYNNEI. Trimming took off 2 bases at V and 6 bases at J, with 8 bases between the two ends. The CDR3 covers 13 residues. This chain's CDR3 is CASSEPGGNEQFF. CDR3 DNA sequence: TGTGCCAGCAGTGAACCAGGAGGCAATGAGCAGTTCTTC.

This chain links TRBV2 with TRBJ2-2, with 7 bases aligning to TRBD1. The CDR3 length is 16 residues. Trimming removed 6 bases from V and 5 bases from J; junction bases left unmatched: 12. Per germline, CDR1 SNHLY and CDR2 FYNNEI. Written as DNA, the CDR3 is TGTGCCAGCAGCGAGACGGGGTACAGGGGAACCGGGGAGCTGTTTTTT. Residues: CASSETGYRGTGELFF.

This clonotype was seen more than once but under ten times. The V call is TRBV6-6, the J call TRBJ2-7; D could derive from TRBD1 or TRBD2 (5 bases each). The CDR3 consists of 15 residues. Germline V gene sequence: CDR1 MNHNY, CDR2 SVGAGI (reference sequence). Trimming shortened V by 2 bases and J by 7 bases, and 18 bases separated the two germline ends. CDR3 sequence: CASSYPGRSYNEQYF. CDR3 bases: TGTGCCAGCAGTTACCCGGGACGCTCCTACAATGAGCAGTACTTC.

Notes on this clonotype: Without the conserved terminal phenylalanine or tryptophan, this CDR3 likely stems from a read error. The DNA is omitted, as the CDR3 cannot be located on it reliably, and the CDR3 follows TCRdb's listing. The chain employs TRBV7-6 and TRBJ2-3; the D call in the table, TRBD2, was not verified against the DNA. The CDR3 extends over 18 residues, inclusive of both ends. Germline V gene data show CDR1 as SGHVS and CDR2 as FNYEAQ. The CDR3 is CASSPPGVTTRASSTLGT.

V gene TRBV7-3 combines with J gene TRBJ2-5; D is perhaps TRBD1 (5 bases). The DNA end is more similar to TRBJ2-1, so the J call may be wrong. Germline V gene sequence: CDR1 SGHTA, CDR2 FQGTGA. This CDR3 is 13 amino acids long. In DNA, the CDR3 is TGTGCCAGCAGCGTCGACAGAGAACGTGAGCAGTTCTTC. Translated: CASSVDREREQFF.

CDR3 residues: CASSDRAGASYEQYF. As DNA, the CDR3 is TGTGCCAGTAGCGACAGGGCCGGAGCCTCCTACGAGCAGTACTTC. The V gene is TRBV19, the J gene TRBJ2-4; 7 bases match TRBD1. The J call may be wrong; the DNA end is better matched by TRBJ2-7. The germline V gene has CDR1 LNHDA and CDR2 SQIVND (reference sequence). The CDR3 consists of 15 residues.

Ten or more counts support this clonotype. V is TRBV5-5 and J is TRBJ2-7; D perhaps matches TRBD1 (5 bases). CDR1 is SGHKS, CDR2 YYEKEE, per germline (reference sequence). The CDR3 covers 15 residues. Trimming removed 0 bases from V and 4 bases from J, with 14 bases in between. Here the CDR3 DNA reads TGTGCCAGCAGCTTGGTGCAGGTAGCAGGGTACGAGCAGTACTTC. This translates into CASSLVQVAGYEQYF.

Ten or more counts support this clonotype. The gene calls are TRBV6-2 or TRBV6-3 and TRBJ2-7, with D perhaps TRBD1 or TRBD2 (6 bases each). The CDR3 is 15 amino acids. Germline loops: CDR1 MNHEY, CDR2 SVGEGT. V was shortened by 0 bases and J by 7 bases, with 16 bases between the two germline ends. CDR3 region: CASSYSPGGYNEQYF. The CDR3 bases are TGTGCCAGCAGTTACTCGCCCGGGGGCTACAATGAGCAGTACTTC.

The chain carries TRBV7-4 and TRBJ1-3; tentatively, D is TRBD1 (5 bases). Germline CDR1 and CDR2: SGHVT and SQSDAQ. The CDR3 is 20 amino acids. V was trimmed by 1 base and J by 0 bases, leaving 22 bases between them. CDR3 loop: CASSLGVGVRGHISGNTIYF. CDR3 DNA: TGTGCCAGCAGCTTAGGAGTGGGGGTTCGAGGACACATCTCTGGAAACACCATATATTTT.

The V call is TRBV5-5, the J call TRBJ1-2; possible D gene TRBD1, 5 bases. Trimming pared 1 base from V and 5 bases from J, leaving 6 bases between. Per germline, CDR1 SGHKS and CDR2 YYEKEE (reference sequence). CDR3 length: 12 amino acids. The DNA for the CDR3 is TGTGCCAGCAGCTTGTCAGGGTATGGCTACACCTTC. Its protein product is CASSLSGYGYTF. The full variable domain, completed using reference TRBV5-5 and TRBJ1-2, is DAGVTQSPTHLIKTRGQQVTLRCSPISGHKSVSWYQQVLGQGPQFIFQYYEKEERGRGNFPDRFSARQFPNYSSELNVNALLLGDSALYLCASSLSGYGYTFGSGTRLTVV.